Listed below are T cell receptor beta chains from one sample, sequenced in a study of T cells in localized non-small cell lung cancer. TCRdb keeps only in-frame clones here, not all; method: immunoSEQ multiplex PCR. The sample shows approximately 47,000 clones, around 86% of them seen only once. Sequences were derived from PBMCs, sampled before any cancer treatment. The receptors come from a man aged 35 to 70 with stage II lung adenocarcinoma. Both conserved end residues are trimmed from each CDR3. Each record gives: V gene, D gene, J gene, CDR3 protein. D genes are given only for firm matches.

>TRBV5-6|TRBD1|TRBJ1-4
ASSLHRGTATNEKLF
>TRBV7-9|-|TRBJ2-7
ASSFGHSYEQY
>TRBV5-5|-|TRBJ1-5
ASSLTGTQPQH
>TRBV6-5|-|TRBJ1-1
ASSYSGGNTEAF
>TRBV10-1|-|TRBJ1-4
ASKPQMTADEKLF
>TRBV18|-|TRBJ2-6
ASSPIQAGQRSGANVLT
>TRBV19|-|TRBJ2-6
ASSIGADSGANVLT
>TRBV27|TRBD1|TRBJ1-1
ASSAQGVNTEAF
>TRBV5-4|-|TRBJ1-6
ASSTGSSYNSPLH
>TRBV30|-|TRBJ1-1
AWGDFTEAF
>TRBV5-5|-|TRBJ2-2
ASSLGLLGELF
>TRBV6-5|-|TRBJ2-6
ASSYLGTGANVLT
>TRBV6-5|-|TRBJ1-1
ASSPQGTEAF
>TRBV6-1|-|TRBJ1-5
ASSESARGNQPQH
>TRBV18|-|TRBJ1-1
ASTGGGTEAF
>TRBV12-5|TRBD1|TRBJ1-5
ASGPPAWDRGLPDSNQPQH
>TRBV10-3|-|TRBJ2-4
AISAGTKQYKNIQY
>TRBV5-4|TRBD1|TRBJ2-5
ASSLDRGRETQY
>TRBV7-6|-|TRBJ1-2
ASSPAQGTNYGYT
>TRBV5-4|TRBD1|TRBJ2-2
ASSLHRGQMDGELF
>TRBV7-9|-|TRBJ1-4
ASSFFPGTVEKLF
>TRBV2|-|TRBJ1-6
ASSEAWNSPLH
>TRBV27|-|TRBJ1-1
ATRTNTEAF
>TRBV5-1|TRBD1|TRBJ1-2
ASSYGTDGYT
>TRBV4-1|-|TRBJ2-2
ASSPPGAANTGELF
>TRBV19|-|TRBJ1-5
ASSIVGEARQPQH
>TRBV9|-|TRBJ2-2
ASSGRGSTGELF
>TRBV5-6|TRBD1|TRBJ2-7
ASSIGTDYEQY
>TRBV6-5|-|TRBJ1-2
ASTLGGADGYT